Listed below are T cell receptor beta chains from one sample, sequenced in a study of T-cell reconstitution after alpha-beta-depleted transplantation in children. TCRdb analysed the PCR reads with MiXCR anew, one entry per CDR3 protein. The sample includes 84,000 or so distinct CDR3 sequences, 15% to 18% seen only once; the top ten take about 20%. Sequencing used PBMCs, mostly from graft donor cells, obtained 180 days after TCRalphabeta/CD19-depleted stem cell transplant. The receptors were sampled from a male patient between 2 and 10 years old who had a stem cell transplant for acute lymphoblastic leukemia, so the T cells may come from the graft donor. CDR3s include the opening cysteine and the closing phenylalanine or tryptophan. D genes are given only for firm matches. Size is omitted from some rows. Given values are once, few, many or a class for expanded clones.

J | D | V | size | DNA | CDR3
TRBJ2-1 | TRBD2 | TRBV18 | - | TGTGCCAGCTCACCCGATTCCTTGGCGGGAGGACTAATTCACAATGAGCAGTTCTTC | CASSPDSLAGGLIHNEQFF
TRBJ1-1 | - | TRBV18 | few | TGTGCCAGCTCACCTCGGGAGGCTGAGGGCTACACTGAAGCTTTCTTT | CASSPREAEGYTEAFF
TRBJ2-7 | - | TRBV4-1 | - | TGCGCCAGCAGCCAAGATCCTCAAGCCTACGAGCAGTACTTC | CASSQDPQAYEQYF
TRBJ2-2 | - | TRBV7-2 | - | TGTGCCAGCAGCTTAGTGGCTAGCGCGACCGGGGAGCTGTTTTTT | CASSLVASATGELFF
TRBJ2-3 | - | TRBV20-1 | few | TGCAGTGCTAGTCACCCCACTAGCACAGATACGCAGTATTTT | CSASHPTSTDTQYF
TRBJ2-7 | - | TRBV5-1 | many | TGCGCCAGCAGCTTGACAGGACACGAGCAGTACTTC | CASSLTGHEQYF
TRBJ1-5 | TRBD1 | TRBV20-1 | - | TGCAGTGCTCCTAAGACAGGGACAAGCAATCAGCCCCAGCATTTT | CSAPKTGTSNQPQHF
TRBJ1-1 | - | TRBV12-3/TRBV12-4 | many | TGTGCCAGCAGTCATGATAGGGGGGTCGGAAACACTGAAGCTTTCTTT | CASSHDRGVGNTEAFF
TRBJ2-7 | TRBD2 | TRBV5-1 | - | TGCGCCAGCAGCTTGGGACTAGCGGTGGACTACGAGCAGTACTTC | CASSLGLAVDYEQYF
TRBJ1-2 | - | TRBV10-3 | few | TGTGCCATCACCGCGGGGGAAGCCTATGGCTACACCTTC | CAITAGEAYGYTF